The 13 T cell receptor beta chains reported below all come from one sample, sequenced in a study of siplizumab effects on memory and regulatory T cells (dated by TCRdb to the late 2010s). Receptors were amplified or captured by the immunoSEQ multiplex PCR assay. TCRdb took this table from immuneACCESS and kept in-frame rearrangements with V and J called. Such tables lack part of the clones; where checked against another copy, unresolved V genes explain under half of the gap, and the rest is unexplained. The sample has 65,000 to 85,000 clones on record, 93% of them singletons. 4.5% to 5% of the sample is taken by the ten largest. Sequencing used CD8+ T cells sorted from blood. These receptors came from a human donor in good health.

The chain couples TRBV11-2 to TRBJ1-2, with a tentative D call TRBD1 (5 bases). CDR1 and CDR2 from the germline V gene are SGHAT and FQNNGV. The CDR3 is 18 residues long. V dropped 5 bases and J dropped 2 bases, with 24 bases sitting between them. The CDR3 DNA follows: TGTGCCAGCAGCCGTCTTCCCCCGGGGGAATCGCCAAACTATGGCTACACCTTC. Translation: CASSRLPPGESPNYGYTF.

V and J are TRBV7-7 and TRBJ2-7; 8 bases are a match to TRBD1. J was trimmed by 3 bases and V by 6 bases; bases with no gene match: 7. The germline V gene has CDR1 SSHAT and CDR2 FNYEAQ (reference sequence). The CDR3 contains 14 residues. The CDR3 loop reads CASSIGQGSYEQYF. CDR3 DNA sequence: TGTGCCAGCAGTATCGGACAGGGTAGCTACGAGCAGTACTTC.

The V call is TRBV15, the J call TRBJ1-3; D is unclear. Between the trimmed V and J ends, which lost 5 bases and 3 bases, there was a span of 17 bases. This CDR3 region has 16 residues. Germline-derived CDR1 and CDR2 are LNHNV and YYDKDF (reference sequence). In nucleotides, the CDR3 is TGTGCCACCAGCCGCCCAGAGGGTATGAGTGGAAACACCATATATTTT. Amino acid sequence: CATSRPEGMSGNTIYF.

This chain joins TRBV9 and TRBJ1-3, with a possible D match to TRBD1 (6 bases). Trimming pared 3 bases from V and 0 bases from J, leaving 7 bases between. The CDR3 covers 14 residues. CDR1 SGDLS and CDR2 YYNGEE come from the germline V gene. CDR3 coding DNA: TGTGCCAGCAGCGGAGGGGGCTCTGGAAACACCATATATTTT. Translated, it gives CASSGGGSGNTIYF.

V usage is TRBV2 and J usage is TRBJ2-1; D unclear. CDR3 size: 14 residues. Between the trimmed V and J ends, which lost 2 bases and 9 bases, there was a span of 14 bases. Germline V gene lookup returns CDR1 SNHLY and CDR2 FYNNEI. CDR3 amino acids: CASSEIASGFEQFF. Written as DNA, the CDR3 is TGTGCCAGCAGTGAAATCGCGTCCGGGTTTGAGCAGTTCTTC.

The V gene is TRBV29-1, the J gene TRBJ2-7, with 9 bases aligning to TRBD1. In germline, CDR1 is SQVTM, CDR2 ANQGSEA. Trimming removed 1 base from V and 7 bases from J; junction bases left unmatched: 8. The CDR3 contains 14 residues. CDR3 amino acids: CSVEGLDRGYEQYF. The CDR3 nucleotides read TGCAGCGTTGAAGGTCTAGACAGGGGGTATGAGCAGTACTTC.

This clone occurred a few times. The gene calls are TRBV6-6 and TRBJ1-4; 9 bases fit TRBD1. Germline CDR1 MNHNY, CDR2 SVGAGI (reference sequence). V gave up 5 bases and J gave up 7 bases; unmatched junction bases: 5. The CDR3 has 14 amino acids. CDR3 protein: CASSAGTGSEKLFF. The CDR3 DNA sequence: TGTGCCAGCAGTGCCGGGACAGGGAGTGAAAAACTGTTTTTT.

V and J are TRBV13 and TRBJ1-2; TRBD1 aligns across 8 bases. V gave up 6 bases and J gave up 7 bases; unmatched junction bases: 7. The CDR3 consists of 13 residues. Per germline, CDR1 PRHDT and CDR2 FYEKMQ (reference sequence). This CDR3 reads CASSSTGEAGYTF. CDR3 nucleotides: TGTGCCAGCAGTTCGACAGGGGAGGCTGGCTACACCTTC.

The chain's CDR3 is CASSDSAGGNEQFF. In DNA form, the CDR3 reads TGTGCCAGCAGTGACTCAGCAGGGGGCAATGAGCAGTTCTTC. This chain connects TRBV6-4 to TRBJ2-1; TRBD1 agrees at 7 bases. V gave up 0 bases and J gave up 6 bases; unmatched junction bases: 2. CDR3 length: 14 amino acids. CDR1 MRHNA and CDR2 SNTAGT come from the germline V gene.

This sequence joins TRBV9 and TRBJ1-1; D is possibly TRBD1 (5 bases). Trimming stripped 0 bases from V and 1 base from J, with 10 bases between. The CDR3 has 15 residues. CDR1 SGDLS and CDR2 YYNGEE come from the germline V gene. DNA of the CDR3: TGTGCCAGCAGCGTAGATGGGGGATCGAACACTGAAGCTTTCTTT. Translating it yields CASSVDGGSNTEAFF.

This chain connects TRBV7-6 to TRBJ2-7, with D possibly matching TRBD1 (6 bases). Germline CDR1 and CDR2: SGHVS and FNYEAQ. CDR3 length: 15 residues. Trimming took 5 bases from V and 1 from J, leaving 15 bases between them. The CDR3 DNA reads as TGTGCCAGCAGCACCGGGACAAGCCCGTCCTACGAGCAGTACTTC. Its translation: CASSTGTSPSYEQYF.

The chain links TRBV30 to TRBJ1-1; tentative D call: TRBD1 (5 bases). Trimming took off 0 bases at V and 5 bases at J, with 13 bases between the two ends. Germline V lookup: CDR1 GTSNPN, CDR2 SVGIG (reference sequence). The CDR3 contains 14 residues. This chain's CDR3 is CAWSVAGLQTEAFF. The CDR3 DNA is TGTGCCTGGAGTGTGGCGGGGCTTCAGACTGAAGCTTTCTTT.

This rearrangement joins TRBV5-6 to TRBJ1-1, with D possibly matching TRBD1 (5 bases). Germline V gene data show CDR1 as SGHDT and CDR2 as YYEEEE. The CDR3 contains 13 residues. V shed 4 bases and J shed 4 bases, with 11 bases lying between them. This CDR3 is CASSPDGGTEAFF. CDR3 DNA: TGTGCCAGCAGCCCGGACGGGGGCACTGAAGCTTTCTTT.